These 5 T cell receptor beta chains came from one sample sequenced in a study of prognosis after radiotherapy for stage I lung cancer. It was by two-round multiplex PCR that TCR beta CDR3 was amplified from genomic DNA. Primers targeting each individual TRBV and TRBJ gene were applied in first-round PCR. TCRdb called the multiplex PCR reads again in MiXCR, with one record for every CDR3 protein. The repertoire has around 21,000 distinct CDR3 sequences, roughly 43% of them found once; the top ten carry roughly a third. The specimen comprised PBMCs, sampled before or after stereotactic body radiation therapy (not recorded which). Source of these receptors: a donor of 50 years or more with non-small cell lung cancer.

Within the sample, this clonotype is medium-sized. The chain employs TRBV19 and TRBJ2-5, with 12 bases matching TRBD2. The J call may be in error: the DNA end matches TRBJ2-1 better. The CDR3 totals 17 residues. Germline V CDR1 and CDR2: LNHDA, SQIVND (reference sequence). CDR3 DNA sequence: TGTGCCAGTAGTACCCGAAGGACTAGCGGGATCAACAATGAGCAGTTCTTC. It translates to CASSTRRTSGINNEQFF.

This clonotype was seen many times. The V call is TRBV24-1, the J call TRBJ2-1; D perhaps matches TRBD1 (6 bases). CDR1 is KGHDR, CDR2 SFDVKD, per germline. This CDR3 has 15 residues. V lost 1 base to trimming and J lost 4 bases, with 10 bases between them. The DNA of the CDR3 is TGTGCCACCAGTGATTTTTCGGGACATTACAATGAGCAGTTCTTC. It yields the protein CATSDFSGHYNEQFF.

Worth noting for this clonotype: A much larger clone differs from this one at a single base, so this may be a read error. The V gene is TRBV20-1, the J gene TRBJ1-5; 7 nucleotides align to TRBD1. V lost 0 bases to trimming and J lost 6 bases; unmatched junction nucleotides: 8. CDR3 length: 15 amino acids. Germline assignment: CDR1 DFQATT and CDR2 SNEGSKA (reference sequence). The chain's CDR3 is CSARDARGRCQPQHF. As DNA, the CDR3 is TGCAGTGCTAGAGACGCAAGGGGGCGCTGTCAGCCCCAGCATTTT.

Comments on this clonotype: At one end the junction does not follow the germline gene, possibly because of a read error. The chain links TRBV28 to TRBJ1-4, with unresolved D. The CDR3 extends over 15 amino acids. CDR1 and CDR2 (germline): MDHEN, SYDVKM. The chain's CDR3 is CASSPQVGTNQKLFF. In DNA, the CDR3 is TGTGCCAGCAGTCCGCAGGTGGGAACTAATCAAAAACTGTTTTTT.

This rearrangement joins TRBV19 to TRBJ2-1, with unresolved D. V lost 3 bases to trimming and J lost 4 bases, with 10 bases between them. This CDR3 is 14 amino acids long. The germline V gene has CDR1 LNHDA and CDR2 SQIVND (reference sequence). The CDR3 protein is CASSISTGYNEQFF. CDR3 nucleotides: TGTGCCAGTAGTATTTCGACTGGTTACAATGAGCAGTTCTTC.